This T cell receptor (beta chain) was obtained from a study of T cell responses to AZD1222 COVID-19 vaccine. General study results and limits: Spike-specific TCR breadth and depth went up after people got two AZD1222 doses. Spike regions recognized by vaccine-associated CD4 TCRs spanned the protein, led by 160-218 and 743-854. Among those given AZD1222, only 5 to 7 were seropositive at baseline. Most donors were white British, females outnumbered males, and clonal diversity was possibly underestimated.

V lost 6 bases, J lost 8 bases, and 20 bases lay in between. CDR1 MDHEN and CDR2 SYDVKM come from the germline V gene. This CDR3 spans 16 amino acids. Clones were read by immunoSEQ multiplex PCR, and TCRdb kept only the in-frame ones, dropping some. Counted here are over 150,000 clones, approximately 86% occurring once; the ten biggest clones make up under 14%. There are a few counts of this clone. Antigen specificity is unknown. This chain uses TRBV28 with TRBJ1-6; a possible D gene is TRBD1 (6 bases). The sequencing used peripheral blood, collected 28 days after the second AZD1222 dose. The TCR was taken from an adult who received the AZD1222 COVID-19 vaccine. For the CDR3, the DNA is TGTGCCAGCAGACCACACGGTGGACAGAATTATTCACCCCTCCACTTT. Its protein is CASRPHGGQNYSPLHF.